Detailed here is one T cell receptor (beta chain). In TCRdb, the 5' RACE reads were re-called with MiXCR into one record per CDR3 protein. The repertoire holds 55,000 to 70,000 distinct CDR3 sequences, with approximately 30% as singletons. This sample is drawn from a study of T-cell memory formation after mild COVID-19. Study-level information: Largely, TCR clusters stayed within a single donor.

The CDR3 runs 15 residues. CDR1 and CDR2 (germline): SGHTA, FQGNSA. V lost 7 bases and J 2 bases, leaving 16 bases between the germline ends. Sequenced: PBMCs or a T cell subset sorted from them (not recorded which). The J gene is TRBJ2-3, the V gene TRBV7-2; maybe TRBD2 (5 bases). The source of this sequence is a man between 18 and 29 years old who had mild COVID-19 (a few samples of this study predate the infection). Cell type and time point are not known. CDR3 nucleotide sequence: TGTGCCAGCACCTGGATAGCGCGGTACACAGATACGCAGTATTTT. Protein: CASTWIARYTDTQYF.